The entry that follows covers one T cell receptor beta chain sequence. Its antigen remains unknown. This sample stems from a study of cytomegalovirus exposure and HLA in healthy donors. The PCR contained 60 Vbeta and 13 Jbeta primers. The method was immunoSEQ multiplex PCR; TCRdb's version includes in-frame clones alone and lacks a portion of them. In the table there are around 94,000 clones, approximately 64% of which are singletons. Study-level points and caveats: The only immune exposure information that was available was CMV serostatus.

It was healthy bone marrow donors who served as donors. CDR1 and CDR2 from the germline V gene are KGHSH and LQKENI. With 3 bases removed from V and 2 bases from J, the gap between germline ends came to 13 bases. This CDR3 region has 15 residues. Sequenced material: PBMCs. This receptor was identified in a human donor in good health. V usage is TRBV18 and J usage is TRBJ1-1, with a possible D match to TRBD1 (5 bases). CDR3 amino acids: CASSPVTELNTEAFF. DNA for the CDR3: TGTGCCAGCTCACCCGTGACAGAGCTAAACACTGAAGCTTTCTTT.